This T cell receptor (beta chain) was sequenced for a study of blood T cell repertoires in COVID-19. Study background: Material from acute and convalescent COVID-19 was sourced from the United States, Italy and Spain. The analysed material was cDNA or gDNA that came from T cells, B-cell-depleted T cells, or PBMCs.

The CDR3 extends over 15 amino acids. Germline CDR1 KGHSH, CDR2 LQKENI. The V and J ends lost 3 bases and 1 base respectively, with 9 bases between them. In the original processing: For nucleated cells, counts were estimated from reference gene primer amplification. TCRdb's table, derived via immunoSEQ multiplex PCR, lists solely in-frame clones and lacks some. The V and J calls and clone size were taken over from that table, and D and trimming were inferred from the DNA. The table shows approximately 66,000 clones, with more than 70% occurring only once. The rearrangement joins TRBV18 to TRBJ2-2; possibly TRBD1 for D (5 bases). The source of this sequence is a man aged 55 to 70 with acute or convalescent COVID-19. The specimen sequenced was peripheral blood. CDR3 loop: CASSPNQGNTGELFF. The DNA of the CDR3 is TGTGCCAGCTCACCCAACCAGGGGAACACCGGGGAGCTGTTTTTT. The variable domain in full, completed from reference TRBV18 and TRBJ2-2, reads NAGVMQNPRHLVRRRGQEARLRCSPMKGHSHVYWYRQLPEEGLKFMVYLQKENIIDESGMPKERFSAEFPKEGPSILRIQQVVRGDSAAYFCASSPNQGNTGELFFGEGSRLTVL.